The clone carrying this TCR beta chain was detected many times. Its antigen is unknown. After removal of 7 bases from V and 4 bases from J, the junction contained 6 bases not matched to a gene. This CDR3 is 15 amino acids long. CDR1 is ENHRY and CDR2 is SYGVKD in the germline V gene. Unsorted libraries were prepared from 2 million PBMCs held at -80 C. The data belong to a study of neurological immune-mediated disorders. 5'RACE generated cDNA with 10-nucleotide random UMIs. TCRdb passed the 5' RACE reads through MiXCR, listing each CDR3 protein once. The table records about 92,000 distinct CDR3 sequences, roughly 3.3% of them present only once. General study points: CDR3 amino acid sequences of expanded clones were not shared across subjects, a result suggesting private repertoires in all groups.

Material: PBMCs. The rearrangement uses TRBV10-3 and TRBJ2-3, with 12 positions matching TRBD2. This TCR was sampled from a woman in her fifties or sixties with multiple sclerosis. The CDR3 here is CAIMKTSGGADTQYF. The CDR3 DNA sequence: TGTGCCATCATGAAGACTAGCGGGGGCGCAGATACGCAGTATTTT.